Below, one TCR beta chain is given with its context. No antigen is known for it. This sample was included in a study of T cell responses to AZD1222 COVID-19 vaccine. Study-level results: Baseline serology detected seropositivity in only six or seven AZD1222 recipients.

The V end was cut by 4 bases, the J end by 2 bases, with 19 bases between. In germline, CDR1 is SGHDN, CDR2 FVKESK. The CDR3 loop spans 17 amino acids. The protocol was immunoSEQ multiplex PCR, while the TCRdb copy is restricted to in-frame clones and leaves out a portion. The table includes 110,000 to 150,000 clones, around nine tenths detected once. This chain links TRBV14 with TRBJ2-3; possibly TRBD1 for D (6 bases). The receptor's source is an adult in good health. Sample: peripheral blood, taken on day 0 of AZD1222 vaccination. The CDR3 nucleotides are TGTGCCAGCAGCCCTTTCGGACAGTCCCGACTCACAGATACGCAGTATTTT. Translation: CASSPFGQSRLTDTQYF.